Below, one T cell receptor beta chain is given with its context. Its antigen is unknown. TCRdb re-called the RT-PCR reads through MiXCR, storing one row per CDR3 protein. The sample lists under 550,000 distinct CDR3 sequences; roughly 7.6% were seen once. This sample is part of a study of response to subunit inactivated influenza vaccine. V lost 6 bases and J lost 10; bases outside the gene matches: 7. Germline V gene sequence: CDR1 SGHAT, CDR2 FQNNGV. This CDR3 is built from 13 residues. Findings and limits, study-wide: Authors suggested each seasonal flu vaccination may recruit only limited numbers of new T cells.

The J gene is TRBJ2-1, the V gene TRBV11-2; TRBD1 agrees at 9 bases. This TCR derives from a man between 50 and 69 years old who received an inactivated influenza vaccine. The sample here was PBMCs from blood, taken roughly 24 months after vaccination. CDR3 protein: CASSSTGGREQFF. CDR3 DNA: TGTGCCAGCAGTTCGACAGGGGGACGGGAGCAGTTCTTC.